What follows are 3 T cell receptor beta chains derived from one specimen sequenced in a study of shared clonotypes between healthy human individuals. TCRdb's table, derived via immunoSEQ multiplex PCR, lists solely in-frame clones and lacks some. Of 2 million to 2.5 million clones in the sample, around 90% were seen once. Sequencing input: naive CD4+ T cells from PBMCs. Specified subset: CD45RA+ positively selected. These TCRs come from a man younger than 30 in good health. Some clones in this sample may be carry-over from other donors' samples.

The CDR3 reads CASTPGSSYEQYF. CDR3 DNA: TGCGCCAGCACGCCGGGGAGCTCCTACGAGCAGTACTTC. The chain recombines TRBV5-1 with TRBJ2-7, with D perhaps matching TRBD2 (5 bases). Germline CDR1 is SGHRS and CDR2 is YFSETQ. Trimming took off 6 bases at V and 0 bases at J, with 10 bases between the two ends. The CDR3 has 13 residues.

The rearrangement links TRBV27 to TRBJ2-3, with TRBD2 matching over 7 bases. CDR3 length equals 15 residues. V gave up 1 base and J gave up 4 bases; unmatched junction bases: 5. CDR1 is MNHEY, CDR2 SMNVEV, per germline (reference sequence). The CDR3 DNA sequence: TGTGCCAGCAGTTTATGGGCGGGAGAGTCAGATACGCAGTATTTT. Translation: CASSLWAGESDTQYF.

Turning to this clone: Other DNA sequences in this sample translate to the same CDR3. The chain uses TRBV6-5 and TRBJ1-2; possibly TRBD1 for D (6 bases). CDR1 and CDR2 (germline): MNHEY, SVGAGI. V was cut by 0 bases and J by 4 bases, with 12 bases left in between. The CDR3 is 15 amino acids. CDR3 residues: CASSYSGGLGYGYTF. As DNA, the CDR3 is TGTGCCAGCAGTTACTCGGGGGGCCTGGGCTATGGCTACACCTTC.